The clone carrying this T cell receptor beta chain was counted a single time. As yet, its antigen is unknown. This CDR3 is built from 14 residues. Trimming stripped 2 bases from V and 3 bases from J, with 11 bases between. The germline CDR1 and CDR2 sequences are SNHLY and FYNNEI. The sample belongs to a study of shared clonotypes between healthy human individuals. Study-wide results and limits: What limited the represented genetic and exposure-history diversity was the small number of donors. Rarefaction showed that sequencing of sorted subsets was incomplete (despite large depth).

Original analysis: As immunoSEQ supplied junction-only sequences (without quality scores), filtering differed. Sequencing used immunoSEQ multiplex PCR; TCRdb keeps in-frame clones, though not all of them. V, J and clone size reflect that table, while D and trimming were determined from the DNA. Of approximately 2.4 million clones in the sample, approximately 96% were seen once. This TCR was sampled from a man younger than 30 in good health. Material: naive CD4+ T cells sorted from blood. Subset reported: CD45RA+ positively selected. This chain connects TRBV2 to TRBJ2-7; perhaps TRBD1 as D (5 bases). CDR3 in amino acids: CASSEQGVFYEQYF. CDR3 nucleotide sequence: TGTGCCAGCAGTGAACAGGGCGTGTTCTACGAGCAGTACTTC.